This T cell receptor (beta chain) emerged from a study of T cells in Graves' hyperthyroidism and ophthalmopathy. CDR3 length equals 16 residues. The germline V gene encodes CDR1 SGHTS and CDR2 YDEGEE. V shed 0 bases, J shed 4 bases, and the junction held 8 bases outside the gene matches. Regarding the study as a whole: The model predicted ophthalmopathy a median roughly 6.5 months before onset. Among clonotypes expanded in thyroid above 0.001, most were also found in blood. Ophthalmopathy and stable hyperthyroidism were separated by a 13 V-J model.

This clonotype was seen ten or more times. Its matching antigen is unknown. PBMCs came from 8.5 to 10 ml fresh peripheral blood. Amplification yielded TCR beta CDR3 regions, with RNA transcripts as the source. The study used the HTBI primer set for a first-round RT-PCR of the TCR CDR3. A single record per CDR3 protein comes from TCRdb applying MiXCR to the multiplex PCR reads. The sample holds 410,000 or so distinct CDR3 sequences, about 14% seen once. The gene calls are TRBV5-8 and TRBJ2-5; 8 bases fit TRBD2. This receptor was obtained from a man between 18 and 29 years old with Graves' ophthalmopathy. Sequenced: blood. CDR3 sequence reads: CASSLALGLAGETQYF. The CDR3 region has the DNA TGTGCCAGCAGCTTGGCTCTCGGCCTAGCGGGAGAGACCCAGTACTTC.